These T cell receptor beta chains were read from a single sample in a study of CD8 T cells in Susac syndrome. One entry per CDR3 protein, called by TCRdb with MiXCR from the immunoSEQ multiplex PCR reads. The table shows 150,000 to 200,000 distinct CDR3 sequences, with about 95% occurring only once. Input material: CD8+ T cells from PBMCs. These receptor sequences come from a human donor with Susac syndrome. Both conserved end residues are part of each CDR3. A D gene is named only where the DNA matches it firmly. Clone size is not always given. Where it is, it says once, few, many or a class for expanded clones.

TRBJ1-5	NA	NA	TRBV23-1	TGCGCCAGCATTCCGGACTCGACAGCGAGCAATCAGCCCCAGCATTTT	CASIPDSTASNQPQHF
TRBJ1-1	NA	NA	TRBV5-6	TGTGCCAGCAGCGTGGGCAGCTACACTGAAGCTTTCTTT	CASSVGSYTEAFF
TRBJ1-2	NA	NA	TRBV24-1	TGTGCCACCAGAGGTTCAGGGGACCTCGCCTACACCTTC	CATRGSGDLAYTF
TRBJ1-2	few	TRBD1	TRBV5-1	TGCGCCAGCAGTCCGGACAGGGGATATGGCTACACCTTC	CASSPDRGYGYTF
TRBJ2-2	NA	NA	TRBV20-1	TGCAGTGCTAGAAGGCCAGGGAACACCGGGGAGCTGTTTTTT	CSARRPGNTGELFF
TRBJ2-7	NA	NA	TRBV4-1	TGCGCCAGCAGCCAAGATTGGGAAATTAACGAGCAGTACTTC	CASSQDWEINEQYF
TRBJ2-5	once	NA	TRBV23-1	TGCGCCAGCAGTCAACCCCTTTTCCAACGGGAAGGCGGAGAGACCCAGTACTTC	CASSQPLFQREGGETQYF
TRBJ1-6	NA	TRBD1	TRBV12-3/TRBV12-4	TGTGCCAGCAGTCCCGGGACAGGGAGCTCACCCCTCCACTTT	CASSPGTGSSPLHF
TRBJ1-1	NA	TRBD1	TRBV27	TGTGCCAGCAGTTTAACAGGGGGCACTGAAGCTTTCTTT	CASSLTGGTEAFF
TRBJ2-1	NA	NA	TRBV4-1	TGCGCCAGCAGCCAAGCCCTTGAGATCTACAATGAGCAGTTCTTC	CASSQALEIYNEQFF
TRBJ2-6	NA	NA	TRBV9	TGTGCCAGCAGCGCATACCAAGCGAAGATGTCTGGGGCCAACGTCCTGACTTTC	CASSAYQAKMSGANVLTF
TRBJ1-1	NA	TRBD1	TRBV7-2	TGTGCCAGCAGCTTAGTCCGGGACAGGGCTGAAGCTTTCTTT	CASSLVRDRAEAFF
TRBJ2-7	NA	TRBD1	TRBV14	TGTGCCAGCAGCCATTCATACAGGGGATCCTACGAGCAGTACTTC	CASSHSYRGSYEQYF
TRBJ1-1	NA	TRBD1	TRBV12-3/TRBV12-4	TGTGCCAGCAGTCCGGGGGACAGGGATTACTCTGAAGCTTTCTTT	CASSPGDRDYSEAFF
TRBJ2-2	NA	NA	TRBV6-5	TGTGCCAGCAGAGTGGGGGCCGGGGAGCTGTTTTTT	CASRVGAGELFF
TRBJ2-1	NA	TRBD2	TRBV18	TGTGCCAGCTCACCACCGACTAGCGGGAGGAGAAACAATGAGCAGTTCTTC	CASSPPTSGRRNNEQFF
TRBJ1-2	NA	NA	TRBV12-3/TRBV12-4	TGTGCCAGCAGTTTCGGGGGCACCAGATTCGGCTACACCTTC	CASSFGGTRFGYTF
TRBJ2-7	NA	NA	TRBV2	TGTGCCAGCAGTGAATTCGGCAGCTCCTACGAGCAGTACTTC	CASSEFGSSYEQYF
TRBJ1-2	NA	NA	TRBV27	TGTGCCAGCAGTTCGGGGGAGGGGCTCTATGGCTACACCTTC	CASSSGEGLYGYTF
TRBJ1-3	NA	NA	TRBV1	TGCACCAGCCCGTGGACAGGGAGCTCTGGAAACACCATATATTTT	CTSPWTGSSGNTIYF
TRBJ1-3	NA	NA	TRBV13	TGTGCCAGCAGCTTAACCTCGATCGGGCAGGGTCCTCAAATATATTTT	CASSLTSIGQGPQIYF
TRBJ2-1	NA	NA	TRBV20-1	TGCAGTGCTAGAGATGGCACAGGTCGATCCTACAATGAGCAGTTCTTC	CSARDGTGRSYNEQFF
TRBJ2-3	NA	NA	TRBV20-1	TGCAGTGCTAGGTCGAGCGGGAGCACAGATACGCAGTATTTT	CSARSSGSTDTQYF
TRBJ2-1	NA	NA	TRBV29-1	TGCAGCGTTGATTCGGAATGGCGGTCCGGAGGGGCCGATGAGCAGTTCTTC	CSVDSEWRSGGADEQFF
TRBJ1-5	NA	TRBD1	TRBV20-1	TGCAGTGCTAGAGATAGGGACAGGGAAGGGGGCAATCAGCCCCAGCATTTT	CSARDRDREGGNQPQHF
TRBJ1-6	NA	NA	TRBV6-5	TGTGCCAGCAGTTCCGCGACTGGCGGCGCATCACCCCTCCACTTT	CASSSATGGASPLHF
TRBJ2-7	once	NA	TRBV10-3	TGTGCCATCAGTGAGTCAGGAAGACAGAGCTCCTACGAGCAGTACTTC	CAISESGRQSSYEQYF
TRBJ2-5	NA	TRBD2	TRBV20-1	TGCAGTGCTAGAGCAATGAGCGGGAAACGATCAGAGACCCAGTACTTC	CSARAMSGKRSETQYF
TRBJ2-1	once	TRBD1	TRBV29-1	TGCAGCAAGAACACAGGGGGCGACCCCAATGAGCAGTTCTTC	CSKNTGGDPNEQFF
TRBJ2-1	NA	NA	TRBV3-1	TGTGCCAGCAGCCAAGATCGAGGGAATCTCCGCGTAGAGCAGTTCTTC	CASSQDRGNLRVEQFF
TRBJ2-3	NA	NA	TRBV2	TGTGCCAGCAGTGAAGACGGGGTAGGAGATACGCAGTATTTT	CASSEDGVGDTQYF
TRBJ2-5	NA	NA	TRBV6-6	TGTGCCAGCAGTTACTCGAAGCCGGAGACCCAGTACTTC	CASSYSKPETQYF
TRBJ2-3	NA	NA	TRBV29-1	TGCAGCGTAAAGGGAAGCACAGATACGCAGTATTTT	CSVKGSTDTQYF
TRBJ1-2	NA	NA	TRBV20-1	TGCAGTGCTAGTTCTGCGGGTGGCTACACCTTC	CSASSAGGYTF
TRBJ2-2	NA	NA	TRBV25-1	TGTGCCAGCAGACCCACAGGGTCCGGGGAGCTGTTTTTT	CASRPTGSGELFF